The 10 T cell receptor beta chains below come from one sample, sequenced in a study of identical twins. TCRdb independently ran MiXCR on the 5' RACE reads; one entry per CDR3 protein. The sample lists about 240,000 distinct CDR3 sequences, roughly a tenth occurring once. The sample comprised memory T cells sorted from blood. These receptors were obtained from a man aged 50 to 59 in good health.

The DNA for the CDR3 is TGTGCCAGCAGCTTACGCCGACAGGGGGCGCGAGAGACCCAGTACTTC. It translates to CASSLRRQGARETQYF. The chain uses TRBV7-8 and TRBJ2-5; 10 bases are shared with TRBD1. Trimming cost V 2 bases and J 4 bases; bases outside gene matches: 7. The CDR3 length is 16 residues. From germline, CDR1 is SGHVS and CDR2 FQNEAQ.

In this sample, this clonotype turned up a few times. The CDR3 reads CASSEEVYTEAFF. The DNA for the CDR3 is TGTGCCAGCAGTGAAGAGGTGTACACTGAAGCTTTCTTT. This rearrangement joins TRBV2 to TRBJ1-1; no reliable D call. The CDR3 contains 13 residues. Germline V lookup: CDR1 SNHLY, CDR2 FYNNEI. The V and J ends lost 1 base and 3 bases respectively, with 6 bases between them. Variable domain in full (rest from reference TRBV2 and TRBJ1-1): EPEVTQTPSHQVTQMGQEVILRCVPISNHLYFYWYRQILGQKVEFLVSFYNNEISEKSEIFDDQFSVERPDGSNFTLKIRSTKLEDSAMYFCASSEEVYTEAFFGQGTRLTVV.

This chain connects TRBV3-1 to TRBJ2-7; 8 nucleotides agree with TRBD2. The CDR3 covers 16 residues. Germline assignment: CDR1 LGHDT and CDR2 YNNKEL (reference sequence). Germline trimming cut 1 base from V and 1 base from J; bases unmatched to any gene: 6. CDR3 sequence (DNA): TGTGCCAGCAGCCAAGCTCTCGGGAGGGGATCCTACGAGCAGTACTTC. It encodes CASSQALGRGSYEQYF.

The chain combines TRBV6-1 with TRBJ2-1; 12 bases fit TRBD2. The V gene's germline CDR1 is MNHNS and CDR2 SASEGT. The CDR3 length is 17 residues. V shed 8 bases, J shed 0 bases, and the junction held 8 bases outside the gene matches. CDR3 in amino acids: CASGPSGGAGSYNEQFF. The CDR3 DNA is TGTGCCAGCGGGCCTAGCGGGGGGGCGGGCTCCTACAATGAGCAGTTCTTC.

Many counts were recorded for this clonotype. The chain uses TRBV12-3 or TRBV12-4 and TRBJ1-5; no clear D gene. Between the trimmed V and J ends, which lost 6 bases and 1 base, there was a span of 4 bases. This CDR3 spans 12 amino acids. The CDR3 bases are TGTGCCAGCAGACGAAGCAATCAGCCCCAGCATTTT. As protein: CASRRSNQPQHF.

This clonotype has a count of ten or more. The chain couples TRBV12-3 or TRBV12-4 to TRBJ1-5; TRBD1 might be the D (6 bases). This CDR3 comprises 14 residues. The V gene lost 6 bases and the J gene lost 3 bases, with 12 bases spanning the gap. The DNA for the CDR3 is TGTGCCAGCAGGGTAACAGGGAACAATCAGCCCCAGCATTTT. Its protein is CASRVTGNNQPQHF.

As DNA, the CDR3 is TGTGCCAGCAACCCCCGGGGACAGGGGGGCGGAACCGGGGAGCTGTTTTTT. Translation gives CASNPRGQGGGTGELFF. The chain combines TRBV6-1 with TRBJ2-2, with TRBD1 matching 11 bases. The CDR3 consists of 17 residues. The germline V gene encodes CDR1 MNHNS and CDR2 SASEGT. J lost 5 bases, V lost 7 bases, and 12 bases had no gene match.

This chain links TRBV7-6 with TRBJ2-1; 9 bases align to TRBD2. CDR1 and CDR2 (germline): SGHVS, FNYEAQ. CDR3 size: 15 residues. The trim removed 4 bases at V and 5 bases at J, leaving 6 bases unmatched. In nucleotides, the CDR3 is TGTGCCAGCAGCTCACAAGCGGGAGGAGACAATGAGCAGTTCTTC. This codes for CASSSQAGGDNEQFF.

This clonotype was observed at least ten times. A read error is possible here, since a much larger clone lies one base away. The chain couples TRBV7-8 to TRBJ2-7; TRBD1 matches at 9 bases. With 5 bases clipped from V and 0 bases from J, the junction kept 11 bases outside the gene matches. Germline V lookup: CDR1 SGHVS, CDR2 FQNEAQ. The CDR3 has 17 residues. The CDR3 sequence: CASSPTPGTGSSYEQYF. CDR3 bases: TGTGCCAGCAGCCCAACCCCCGGGACAGGGAGCTCCTACGAGCAGTACTTC.

This clonotype was found many times. The V gene is TRBV15, the J gene TRBJ2-1, with D possibly matching TRBD1 (5 bases). Trimming pared 5 bases from V and 5 bases from J, leaving 22 bases between. Per the germline V gene, CDR1 is LNHNV and CDR2 is YYDKDF (reference sequence). CDR3 size: 17 residues. CDR3 DNA sequence: TGTGCCACCAGCGGCAGTCTCAGGGATGGCATTAACAATGAGCAGTTCTTC. Protein: CATSGSLRDGINNEQFF.